One and the same sample provided the 21 T cell receptor beta chains below, sequenced in a study of cytomegalovirus exposure and HLA in healthy donors. A multiplex PCR was run with 60 Vbeta primers and 13 Jbeta primers. Profiled with immunoSEQ multiplex PCR; TCRdb holds only in-frame clones, not every one. The sample yields 140,000 to 150,000 clones, 70% to 80% seen once. The sequenced sample consisted of PBMCs. These receptors originate from a woman between 18 and 29 years old in good health and CMV-seropositive.

The CDR3: CASSSTGNTEAFF. In DNA form, the CDR3 reads TGTGCCAGCAGCTCGACAGGGAACACTGAAGCTTTCTTT. V usage is TRBV7-9 and J usage is TRBJ1-1, with D possibly matching TRBD1 (6 bases). The CDR3 runs to 13 residues. Germline V CDR1 and CDR2: SEHNR, FQNEAQ (reference sequence). Trimming stripped 4 bases from V and 1 base from J, with 7 bases between.

This clone has a single count. The CDR3 loop is CASSGGSYTF. CDR3 nucleotide sequence: TGTGCCAGCAGCGGGGGCAGCTACACCTTC. The chain uses TRBV9 and TRBJ1-2; D possibly corresponds to TRBD1 (5 bases). In germline, CDR1 is SGDLS, CDR2 YYNGEE. There are 10 residues in the CDR3. Trimming took 3 bases from V and 9 from J, leaving 6 bases between them.

The chain couples TRBV15 to TRBJ2-7, with a tentative D call TRBD1 (5 bases). Germline CDR1 reads LNHNV; CDR2 reads YYDKDF (reference sequence). The CDR3 runs 13 residues. V shed 3 bases and J shed 6 bases, with 12 bases lying between them. CDR3 residues: CATSRPTVAEQYF. The CDR3 region has the DNA TGTGCCACCAGCAGGCCGACAGTGGCCGAGCAGTACTTC.

The J gene is TRBJ1-1, the V gene TRBV6-1; possible D gene TRBD1, 5 bases. The CDR3 runs to 15 residues. The germline V and J ends were trimmed by 3 bases and 3 bases, with 14 bases remaining between them. Germline-derived CDR1 and CDR2 are MNHNS and SASEGT. DNA for the CDR3: TGTGCCAGCAGTGACGAGCGGGGGGGGGACACTGAAGCTTTCTTT. Translated: CASSDERGGDTEAFF.

The chain's CDR3 is CASSMGTSGDKDTQYF. Written as DNA, the CDR3 is TGCGCCAGCAGCATGGGGACTAGCGGGGATAAAGATACGCAGTATTTT. V is TRBV4-1 and J is TRBJ2-3; 13 nucleotides agree with TRBD2. The V gene's germline CDR1 is MGHRA and CDR2 YSYEKL. J was trimmed by 5 bases and V by 5 bases; bases with no gene match: 7. CDR3 length: 16 amino acids.

This chain joins TRBV6-4 and TRBJ1-1; 7 bases fit TRBD1. Germline V gene sequence: CDR1 MRHNA, CDR2 SNTAGT. V lost 6 bases to trimming and J lost 4 bases; unmatched junction nucleotides: 8. The CDR3 contains 14 residues. The DNA of the CDR3 is TGTGCCAGCAGGAAAGACAGGGTGACCACTGAAGCTTTCTTT. Protein sequence: CASRKDRVTTEAFF.

This clone was recorded a few times. V usage is TRBV4-3 and J usage is TRBJ2-6; D might be TRBD1 (5 bases). The V and J ends lost 2 bases and 0 bases respectively, with 8 bases between them. Germline CDR1 is LGHNA and CDR2 is YSLEER. The CDR3 consists of 16 residues. In DNA, the CDR3 is TGCGCCAGCAGCCAAATCAGGGACTCTGGGGCCAACGTCCTGACTTTC. It yields the protein CASSQIRDSGANVLTF.

This clone was found a few times. This sequence joins TRBV2 and TRBJ2-7, with unresolved D. Trimming pared 2 bases from V and 6 bases from J, leaving 17 bases between. CDR1 is SNHLY, CDR2 FYNNEI, per germline. This CDR3 comprises 15 residues. The CDR3 region has the DNA TGTGCCAGCAGTGAATTTAAGGCCTCTGCTAGCGAGCAGTACTTC. It codes for CASSEFKASASEQYF.

The V gene is TRBV6-5, the J gene TRBJ1-2; 8 bases fit TRBD1. Germline CDR1 is MNHEY and CDR2 is SVGAGI. Trimming took 6 bases from V and 6 from J; bases not matched to a gene: 6. This CDR3 contains 13 residues. The CDR3 DNA sequence: TGTGCCAGCAGGTCGGACAGGGAGGATGGCTACACCTTC. Residues: CASRSDREDGYTF.

The genes are TRBV1 and TRBJ1-4; no check of the table's D call, TRBD1, against the DNA was made. TRBV1 is assigned pseudogene status. CDR3 length: 21 amino acids. The CDR3: CTSSRGTGPLSKSGTNEKLFF. The CDR3 DNA reads TGCACCAGCAGCCGTGGGACAGGGCCTTTGTCGAAATCCGGGACTAATGAAAAACTGTTTTTT.

The table lists this clone with a few counts. The genes are TRBV7-9 and TRBJ2-7; TRBD2 matches 7 bases. V lost 6 bases to trimming and J lost 0 bases; unmatched junction nucleotides: 5. The CDR3 sequence is 14 residues long. Germline V gene sequence: CDR1 SEHNR, CDR2 FQNEAQ (reference sequence). The CDR3, as DNA: TGTGCCAGCAGTCTCACTAGCGACTCCTACGAGCAGTACTTC. As protein: CASSLTSDSYEQYF.

This clone was detected a few times. The genes are TRBV27 and TRBJ2-1; 9 bases line up with TRBD1. The J segment lost 2 bases and the V segment lost 6 bases, leaving 5 bases of the junction unmatched. The CDR3 is 15 residues long. CDR1 and CDR2 (germline): MNHEY, SMNVEV (reference sequence). The CDR3 bases are TGTGCCAGCAGATTGGGGACAGGGCCCTACAATGAGCAGTTCTTC. Translated: CASRLGTGPYNEQFF.

The gene calls are TRBV4-1 and TRBJ2-1; 12 bases are shared with TRBD1. Trimming cost V 0 bases and J 1 base; bases outside gene matches: 4. Germline-derived CDR1 and CDR2 are MGHRA and YSYEKL. CDR3 length: 18 amino acids. CDR3 loop: CASSQERGQGASYNEQFF. CDR3 nucleotide sequence: TGCGCCAGCAGCCAAGAAAGGGGACAGGGGGCGTCCTACAATGAGCAGTTCTTC.

The genes are TRBV7-2 and TRBJ2-3, with D hard to call. The V gene lost 4 bases and the J gene lost 4 bases, with 15 bases spanning the gap. Germline V CDR1 and CDR2: SGHTA, FQGNSA. The CDR3 covers 15 residues. The chain's CDR3 is CASSSRLPPPDTQYF. CDR3 DNA: TGTGCCAGCAGCTCGCGACTCCCACCCCCAGATACGCAGTATTTT.

The chain uses TRBV18 and TRBJ1-1; D unclear. Trimming took off 3 bases at V and 1 base at J, with 6 bases between the two ends. The CDR3 has 13 amino acids. Germline CDR1 is KGHSH and CDR2 is LQKENI. CDR3 residues: CASSPNWNTEAFF. The CDR3 coding sequence is TGTGCCAGCTCACCTAACTGGAACACTGAAGCTTTCTTT.

The V and J genes are TRBV18 and TRBJ1-4; tentatively, D is TRBD1 (5 bases). CDR1 and CDR2 from the germline V gene are KGHSH and LQKENI. V lost 1 base to trimming and J lost 8 bases, with 8 bases between them. CDR3 size: 13 residues. The CDR3 DNA reads as TGTGCCAGCTCACCACAGGGGCGGGAAAAACTGTTTTTT. It is translated as CASSPQGREKLFF. Supplemented by reference TRBV18 and TRBJ1-4, the full variable domain reads NAGVMQNPRHLVRRRGQEARLRCSPMKGHSHVYWYRQLPEEGLKFMVYLQKENIIDESGMPKERFSAEFPKEGPSILRIQQVVRGDSAAYFCASSPQGREKLFFGSGTQLSVL.

The rearrangement joins TRBV28 to TRBJ2-1; D may be TRBD2 (5 bases). The germline CDR1 and CDR2 sequences are MDHEN and SYDVKM. The CDR3 is 14 amino acids. Trimming pared 4 bases from V and 9 bases from J, leaving 16 bases between. Here the CDR3 reads CASSSGLVRGEQFF. CDR3 bases: TGTGCCAGCAGTTCCGGGCTGGTCCGGGGTGAGCAGTTCTTC. Supplemented by reference TRBV28 and TRBJ2-1, the full variable domain reads DVKVTQSSRYLVKRTGEKVFLECVQDMDHENMFWYRQDPGLGLRLIYFSYDVKMKEKGDIPEGYSVSREKKERFSLILESASTNQTSMYLCASSSGLVRGEQFFGPGTRLTVL.

This sequence joins TRBV6-5 and TRBJ2-1; 9 bases match TRBD1. The length of the CDR3 is 14 residues. The trim removed 4 bases at V and 3 bases at J, leaving 1 base unmatched. Germline CDR1 MNHEY, CDR2 SVGAGI. CDR3 in amino acids: CASSSDRGYNEQFF. CDR3 nucleotides: TGTGCCAGCAGTTCGGACAGGGGCTACAATGAGCAGTTCTTC.

This rearrangement joins TRBV28 to TRBJ1-4; D might be TRBD1 (6 bases). CDR3 length: 13 amino acids. Germline V gene lookup returns CDR1 MDHEN and CDR2 SYDVKM. Trimming took 8 bases from V and 8 from J, leaving 15 bases between them. The CDR3 coding sequence is TGTGCCAGCGTTCCAGGGGTGGGGGAAAAACTGTTTTTT. Translated: CASVPGVGEKLFF.

The V and J genes are TRBV19 and TRBJ1-4, with D unclear. V lost 4 bases and J 8 bases, leaving 17 bases between the germline ends. Per germline, CDR1 LNHDA and CDR2 SQIVND (reference sequence). The CDR3 has 15 amino acids. The CDR3 DNA is TGTGCCAGTAGTAATACGTTCCGGGTGGCCGAAAAACTGTTTTTT. It specifies CASSNTFRVAEKLFF.

V usage is TRBV6-6 and J usage is TRBJ2-3; D gene ambiguous. Deletions cut 6 bases from V and 4 bases from J, with 5 bases between. Looked up from germline, CDR1 is MNHNY and CDR2 is SVGAGI (reference sequence). This CDR3 is 11 amino acids long. The CDR3 here is CASSPSDTQYF. The CDR3 region has the DNA TGTGCCAGCAGCCCATCAGATACGCAGTATTTT.